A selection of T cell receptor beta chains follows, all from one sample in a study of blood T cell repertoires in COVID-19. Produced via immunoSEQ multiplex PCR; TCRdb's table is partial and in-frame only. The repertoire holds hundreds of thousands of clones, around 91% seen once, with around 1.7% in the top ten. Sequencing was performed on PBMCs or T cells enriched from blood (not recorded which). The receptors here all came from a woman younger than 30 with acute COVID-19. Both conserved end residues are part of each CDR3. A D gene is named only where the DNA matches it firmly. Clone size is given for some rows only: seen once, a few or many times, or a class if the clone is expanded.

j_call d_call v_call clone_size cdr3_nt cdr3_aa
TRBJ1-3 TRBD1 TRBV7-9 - TGTGCCAGCAGCCTGCACAGGGGGAACTCTGGAAACACCATATATTTT CASSLHRGNSGNTIYF
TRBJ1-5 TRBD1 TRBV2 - TGTGCCAGCAAAGAAAGACAGGGGGCGCGAATGTCGCCCCAGCATTTT CASKERQGARMSPQHF
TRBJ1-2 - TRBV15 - TGTGCCACCAGCACCGAGGCGGGACGGGGAGGAGGCTACACCTTC CATSTEAGRGGGYTF
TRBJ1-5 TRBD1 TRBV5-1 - TGCGCCAGCAGCTTGGTTCCAGGGGGTGGTCAGCCCCAGCATTTT CASSLVPGGGQPQHF
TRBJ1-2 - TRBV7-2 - TGTGCCAGCAGCTTAGGCGATCGCCGGGACTTTAACTATGGCTACACCTTC CASSLGDRRDFNYGYTF
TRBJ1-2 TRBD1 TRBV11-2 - TGTGCCAGCAGCTTACCGGGACAGGGGGCGGAGGTTCATGGCTACACCTTC CASSLPGQGAEVHGYTF
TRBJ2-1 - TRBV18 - TGTGCCAGCTCACCACCAACAGGTTACAATGAGCAGTTCTTC CASSPPTGYNEQFF
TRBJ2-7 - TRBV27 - TGTGCCAGCAGTTTATCCCTTCCGACAGGTTCCGAGCAGTACTTC CASSLSLPTGSEQYF
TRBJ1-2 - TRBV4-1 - TGCGCCAGCGGCCTGACAGTTTATAACTATGGCTACACCTTC CASGLTVYNYGYTF
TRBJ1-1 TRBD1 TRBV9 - TGTGCCAGCAGCACCACAGGGGGGAAACACACTGAAGCTTTCTTT CASSTTGGKHTEAFF
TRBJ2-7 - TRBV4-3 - TGCGCCAGCAGCCAAGGTGTCGGGGCCTACGAGCAGTACTTC CASSQGVGAYEQYF
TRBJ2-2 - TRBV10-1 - TGCGCCAGCAGTGGTGGGACACAAAGCACCGGGGAGCTGTTTTTT CASSGGTQSTGELFF
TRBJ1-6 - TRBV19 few TGTGCCAGTAGTATTGGTCCAGGGAACTCACCCCTCCACTTT CASSIGPGNSPLHF
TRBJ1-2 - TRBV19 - TGTGCCAGTAGTATTTTGCCGGGTGTCTCTGGCTACACCTTC CASSILPGVSGYTF
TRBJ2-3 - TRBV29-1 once TGCAGCGTTGAAGAGGGGGCAACAGATACGCAGTATTTT CSVEEGATDTQYF
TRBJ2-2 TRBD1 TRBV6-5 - TGTGCCAGCAGATCCCCGGGACAGGGGACCGGGGAGCTGTTTTTT CASRSPGQGTGELFF
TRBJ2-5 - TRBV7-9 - TGTGCCAGCAGCTTAGGGGCGGGTATGGAGACCCAGTACTTC CASSLGAGMETQYF
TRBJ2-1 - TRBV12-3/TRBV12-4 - TGTGCCAGCAGCAGGACGGAGGGAAATGAGCAGTTCTTC CASSRTEGNEQFF
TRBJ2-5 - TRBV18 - TGTGCCAGCTCACCGAACAGACAAGAGACCCAGTACTTC CASSPNRQETQYF
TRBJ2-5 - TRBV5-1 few TGCGCCAGCAGCTTACAGGGAGGGGGAGAGACCCAGTACTTC CASSLQGGGETQYF
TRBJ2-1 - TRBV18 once TGTGCCAGCTCACCCGAGGGTCAAACGCAGTTCTTC CASSPEGQTQFF
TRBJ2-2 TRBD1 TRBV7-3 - TGTGCCAGCAGCTTACAGGGAAGACAGGGCACCGGGGAGCTGTTTTTT CASSLQGRQGTGELFF
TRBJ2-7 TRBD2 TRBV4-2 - TGTGCCAGCAGCCAACGCGCCTCCGGGACTAGCGGGAGGTACGAGCAGTACTTC CASSQRASGTSGRYEQYF
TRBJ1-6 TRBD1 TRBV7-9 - TGTGCCAGCAGCCGAGGACAGGGTCCGAGCTCCTATAATTCACCCCTCCACTTT CASSRGQGPSSYNSPLHF
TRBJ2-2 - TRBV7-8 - TGTGCCAGTAAACAGGGCCGGGAGCTGTTTTTT CASKQGRELFF
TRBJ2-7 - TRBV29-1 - TGCAGCGTTGAAGGTGTGGGGCCTATGGTCTACGAGCAGTACTTC CSVEGVGPMVYEQYF
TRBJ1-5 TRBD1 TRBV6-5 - TGTGCCAGCACTGCCTCTGTGACAGGGCGTCAGCCCCAGCATTTT CASTASVTGRQPQHF
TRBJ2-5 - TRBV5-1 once TGCGCCAGCAGCTTGGGGTCAGGATTCCAAGAGACCCAGTACTTC CASSLGSGFQETQYF
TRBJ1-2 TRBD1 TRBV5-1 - TGCGCCAGCAGCTTGACAGGGGGTTTTGGTTTTTATGGCTACACCTTC CASSLTGGFGFYGYTF
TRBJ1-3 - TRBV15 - TGTGCCACCAGCAGAACCCTGACAGAGAGCTCTGGAAACACCATATATTTT CATSRTLTESSGNTIYF
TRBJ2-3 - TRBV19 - TGTGCCAGTAGTATAGGCAGGGTACACACAGATACGCAGTATTTT CASSIGRVHTDTQYF
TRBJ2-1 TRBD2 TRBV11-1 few TGTGCCAGCAGCCCAGCGGGGACTAGCTCCTACAATGAGCAGTTCTTC CASSPAGTSSYNEQFF
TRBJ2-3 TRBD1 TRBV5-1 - TGCGCCAGCAGCTTGGGGGGCCGGGACAGAATAGATACGCAGTATTTT CASSLGGRDRIDTQYF
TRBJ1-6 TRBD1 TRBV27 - TGTGCCAGCAGTTTAAAGGGGGCGGGGATTGGATCCCTCCACTTT CASSLKGAGIGSLHF
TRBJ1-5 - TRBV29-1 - TGCAGCGTTGAATTGGGGGGTACTCAGCCCCAGCATTTT CSVELGGTQPQHF
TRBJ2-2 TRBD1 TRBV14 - TGTGCCGTCCGACAGGGTCGGACCGGGGAGCTGTTTTTT CAVRQGRTGELFF
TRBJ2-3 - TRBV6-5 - TGTGCCAGCAGTTGGGACTTACCCACAGATACGCAGTATTTT CASSWDLPTDTQYF
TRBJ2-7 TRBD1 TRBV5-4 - TGTGCCAGCAGCCTCGGGACAGGGCTAGAGCAGTACTTC CASSLGTGLEQYF
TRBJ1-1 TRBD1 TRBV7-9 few TGTGCCAGCAGCTTAGGACAGGGATATGGTACTGAAGCTTTCTTT CASSLGQGYGTEAFF
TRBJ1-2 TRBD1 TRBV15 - TGTGCCACCAGCAGGGGCCCCGGGACAGGGGCCGACTATGGCTACACCTTC CATSRGPGTGADYGYTF
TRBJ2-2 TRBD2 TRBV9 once TGTGCCAGCAGCGCGACTAGCGGGAGTGTAACCGGGGAGCTGTTTTTT CASSATSGSVTGELFF
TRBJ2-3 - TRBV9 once TGTGCCAGCAGCGTAGAGATCTACTACACAGATACGCAGTATTTT CASSVEIYYTDTQYF
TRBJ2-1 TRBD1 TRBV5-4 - TGTGCCAGCAGCCCGGGACAGGGCAACAATGAGCAGTTCTTC CASSPGQGNNEQFF
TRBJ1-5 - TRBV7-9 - TGTGCCAGCAGCTTAAAGGGGGGCAATCAGCCCCAGCATTTT CASSLKGGNQPQHF
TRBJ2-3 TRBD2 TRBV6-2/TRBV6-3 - TGTGCCAGCAGTTATGCGCCTAGCGGCGGGGCTAGCACAGATACGCAGTATTTT CASSYAPSGGASTDTQYF
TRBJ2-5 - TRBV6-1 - TGTGCCAGCAGTGAAATATTTCAGACTAGTGGGTCCGAGACCCAGTACTTC CASSEIFQTSGSETQYF
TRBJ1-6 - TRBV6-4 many TGTGCCAGCAGTGTACCTATCCAGGGCAACTATAATTCACCCCTCCACTTT CASSVPIQGNYNSPLHF
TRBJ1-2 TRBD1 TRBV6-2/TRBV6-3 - TGTGCCAGCAGTTACGTCGGACAGGTGGACTATGGCTACACCTTC CASSYVGQVDYGYTF